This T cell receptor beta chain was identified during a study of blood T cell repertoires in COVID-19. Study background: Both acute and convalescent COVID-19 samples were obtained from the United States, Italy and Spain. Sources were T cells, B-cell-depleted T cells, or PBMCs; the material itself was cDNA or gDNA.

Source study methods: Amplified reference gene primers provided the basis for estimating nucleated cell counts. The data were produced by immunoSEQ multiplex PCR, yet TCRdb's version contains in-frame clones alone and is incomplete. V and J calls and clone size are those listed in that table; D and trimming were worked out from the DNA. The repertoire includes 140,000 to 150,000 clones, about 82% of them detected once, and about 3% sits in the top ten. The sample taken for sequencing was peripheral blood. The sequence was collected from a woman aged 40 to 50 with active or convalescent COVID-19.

CDR3 amino acids: CASSVGGSVIYEQYF. CDR3 sequence (DNA): TGTGCCAGCAGCGTAGGCGGGAGTGTAATCTACGAGCAGTACTTC. This chain connects TRBV9 to TRBJ2-7; the match to TRBD2 covers 7 bases. Per the germline V gene, CDR1 is SGDLS and CDR2 is YYNGEE. The V gene end was trimmed by 0 bases and the J gene end by 3 bases; junction bases not matched to a gene: 6. CDR3 size: 15 residues.